This record covers a single T cell receptor beta chain. Categorization into cohorts depended on clinical history that participants reported. This entry comes from a study of blood T cell repertoires in COVID-19. Study as a whole: Material from acute and convalescent COVID-19 was sourced from the United States, Italy and Spain. T cells, B-cell-depleted T cells, or PBMCs supplied cDNA or gDNA.

CDR3 length: 14 residues. Germline loops: CDR1 LGHNA, CDR2 YSLEER. J gave up 7 bases and V 4 bases, and 8 bases lay outside the gene matches. Clones were read by immunoSEQ multiplex PCR, and TCRdb kept only the in-frame ones, dropping some. The sample consists of around 390,000 clones, about 86% of them appearing once. Sequenced: PBMCs or T cells enriched from blood (not recorded which). The origin of this receptor is a woman aged 45-59 years who had recovered from COVID-19. This chain joins TRBV4-3 and TRBJ1-2; TRBD1 matches 8 bases. The DNA of the CDR3 is TGCGCCAGCAGCCGGGACAGGAAGACCGGTGGCTACACCTTC. This translates into CASSRDRKTGGYTF.